This passage covers 3 T cell receptor beta chains from one sample sequenced in a study of CD8 T cells in ankylosing spondylitis. Broader study findings: Among TCR beta sequences, a motif of eight highly homologous variants appeared characteristic of ankylosing spondylitis blood.

TCRdb re-called the 5' RACE reads with MiXCR, one entry per CDR3 protein. The data contain 130,000 or so distinct CDR3 sequences, under 20% of them seen just once; the ten biggest clones take up 33%. Their recognized antigens are unknown. Sequencing was carried out using blood, either unsorted or a sorted T cell fraction (not recorded which). The receptor source for this set is a male donor with ankylosing spondylitis.

The chain links TRBV11-1 to TRBJ2-3, with 13 bases identical to TRBD2. Per the germline V gene, CDR1 is SGHAT and CDR2 is FQDESV (reference sequence). CDR3 length: 18 amino acids. V gave up 4 bases and J gave up 0 bases; unmatched junction bases: 7. For the CDR3, the DNA is TGTGCCAGCAGCTCCGGGACTAGCGGGGTCCTGAGCACAGATACGCAGTATTTT. It encodes CASSSGTSGVLSTDTQYF.

J is TRBJ2-7 and V is TRBV4-3, with no clear D. V was shortened by 0 bases and J by 2 bases, with 8 bases between the two germline ends. Looked up from germline, CDR1 is LGHNA and CDR2 is YSLEER. The CDR3 length is 14 residues. The CDR3 DNA follows: TGCGCCAGCAGCCAAGACCCAGTTACCTACGAGCAGTACTTC. Protein sequence: CASSQDPVTYEQYF.

This clonotype was recorded a few times. The V and J genes are TRBV11-2 and TRBJ2-1; no firm D call. V was shortened by 3 bases and J by 5 bases, with 8 bases between the two germline ends. Germline V CDR1 and CDR2: SGHAT, FQNNGV. The CDR3 sequence is 13 residues long. The CDR3 reads CASSFADHNEQFF. As DNA, the CDR3 is TGTGCCAGCAGCTTTGCTGACCACAATGAGCAGTTCTTC.